The entry that follows covers one T cell receptor beta chain sequence. Antigen: not known. The record originates from a study of human T cells and chemical hapten exposure. For the study at large: Each patient's scalp received weekly diphenylcyclopropenone throughout the approximately 25-week study. After 6 days, upper back 0.01% DPC patch tests were scored.

TCRdb reprocessed the RACE reads with MiXCR, giving one entry per CDR3 protein. The sample contains about 70,000 distinct CDR3 sequences, 8.5% to 9% of which appear only once. Study-wide results and caveats: Once DPC sensitization occurred, TCRs above 1 in 1000 frequency showed no change.

Time point in this sample: patch test 2, 6 weeks after DPC sensitization. Treatment: therapeutic diphenylcyclopropenone sensitization with weekly scalp DPC. The germline gives CDR1 SNHLY, CDR2 FYNNEI. The CDR3 has 13 amino acids. V dropped 6 bases and J dropped 12 bases, with 18 bases sitting between them. The source is a woman in her forties or fifties with alopecia areata. Some clones in this sample may be carry-over from other donors' samples. This specimen consisted of whole blood, obtained in connection with sensitization to the hapten diphenylcyclopropenone (DPC). J is TRBJ2-1 and V is TRBV2, with D perhaps TRBD1 or TRBD2 (5 bases each). The CDR3, as DNA: TGTGCCAGCAGAACCGGACCGACGGGACGGCAGTTCTTC. It codes for CASRTGPTGRQFF.